Presented here are 14 T cell receptor beta chains from one specimen sequenced in a study of regulatory T cells in long-lasting Graves disease. Investigators prepared the TCR beta libraries by applying iRepertoire HTBI primers and Arm-PCR of CDR3 regions. A single record per CDR3 protein comes from TCRdb applying MiXCR to the multiplex PCR reads. Found here are roughly 380,000 distinct CDR3 sequences, around 15% of them singletons; the top ten hold approximately 21%. Time point meaning: newly diagnosed GD, antithyroid drugs for less than 3 months. The TCR library was prepared using RNA isolated from PBMCs. The sample was peripheral blood mononuclear cells (PBMCs), taken at new diagnosis, from a patient treated with antithyroid drugs. Receptors originate from a female donor with Graves disease.

This clonotype was counted ten times or more. The chain recombines TRBV12-3 or TRBV12-4 with TRBJ1-5, with a possible D match to TRBD1 (6 bases). V was cut by 6 bases and J by 1 base, with 10 bases left in between. The CDR3 length is 14 residues. This chain's CDR3 is CASSLQGSNQPQHF. CDR3 nucleotides: TGTGCCAGCAGCCTACAGGGCAGCAATCAGCCCCAGCATTTT.

Ten or more counts support this clonotype. The rearrangement links TRBV9 to TRBJ2-5; perhaps TRBD2 as D (6 bases). The CDR3 totals 14 residues. Trimming left V 3 bases short and J 2 bases short, with 11 bases between. The germline V gene encodes CDR1 SGDLS and CDR2 YYNGEE. This CDR3 is CASSAGGSQETQYF. The CDR3 DNA reads as TGTGCCAGCAGCGCTGGGGGGTCACAAGAGACCCAGTACTTC.

This clonotype was found many times. The DNA of the CDR3 is TGTGCCACCCAAGCCTCCGCGACAGACCACTATGGCTACACCTTC. Translation gives CATQASATDHYGYTF. V and J are TRBV24-1 and TRBJ1-2; D possibly corresponds to TRBD1 (5 bases). V was trimmed by 9 bases and J by 3 bases, leaving 19 bases between them. Germline lookup yields CDR1 KGHDR and CDR2 SFDVKD. The CDR3 is 15 amino acids.

This clonotype was seen at least ten times. The chain joins TRBV4-1 to TRBJ1-1; TRBD1 is a possible D gene (5 bases). The germline V and J ends were trimmed by 8 bases and 7 bases, with 23 bases remaining between them. The germline V gene encodes CDR1 MGHRA and CDR2 YSYEKL. The CDR3 extends over 15 amino acids. Here the CDR3 DNA reads TGCGCCAGCCGACGGGACGGGGACCCGCGGGGTGAAGCTTTCTTT. It is translated as CASRRDGDPRGEAFF.

This clonotype was seen a handful of times. The chain employs TRBV19 and TRBJ1-4, with D unresolved. Trimming cost V 4 bases and J 2 bases, with 11 bases left between them. Germline CDR1 is LNHDA and CDR2 is SQIVND (reference sequence). The CDR3 totals 15 residues. The CDR3 spells CASSKEGWTNEKLFF. CDR3 sequence (DNA): TGTGCCAGTAGTAAGGAGGGATGGACTAATGAAAAACTGTTTTTT.

Turning to this clonotype: A far larger clone is one nucleotide away, so this likely arose from a read error. The CDR3 DNA reads as TGCAGTGCTAGAGTTAGCGGCTACGAGCAGTTCTTC. Translated: CSARVSGYEQFF. The chain has TRBV20-1 and TRBJ2-1, with D maybe TRBD2 (6 bases). This CDR3 comprises 12 residues. Germline loops: CDR1 DFQATT, CDR2 SNEGSKA (reference sequence). Trimming shortened V by 1 base and J by 10 bases, and 11 bases separated the two germline ends.

This clonotype was counted many times. This chain links TRBV7-2 with TRBJ2-5; D is uncertain. The V gene lost 5 bases and the J gene lost 2 bases, with 9 bases spanning the gap. The germline V gene has CDR1 SGHTA and CDR2 FQGNSA. The CDR3 consists of 13 residues. CDR3 region: CASSPRAQETQYF. CDR3 nucleotide sequence: TGTGCCAGCAGCCCACGAGCTCAAGAGACCCAGTACTTC.

In this sample, this clonotype turned up many times. The V call is TRBV10-2, the J call TRBJ2-2; no clear D gene. The CDR3 spans 11 residues. Trimming pared 3 bases from V and 5 bases from J, leaving 1 base between. The germline V gene has CDR1 WSHSY and CDR2 SAAADI. The CDR3 loop is CASSETGELFF. The CDR3 nucleotides are TGCGCCAGCAGTGAAACCGGGGAGCTGTTTTTT.

This chain links TRBV7-9 with TRBJ1-1; D gene unclear. V gave up 1 base and J gave up 3 bases, with 9 bases separating them. In germline, CDR1 is SEHNR, CDR2 FQNEAQ (reference sequence). The CDR3 sequence is 14 residues long. CDR3 sequence reads: CASSLGHFYTEAFF. As DNA, the CDR3 is TGTGCCAGCAGCTTAGGACATTTTTACACTGAAGCTTTCTTT.

This clonotype has a count of ten or more. The chain employs TRBV2 and TRBJ1-2; no reliable D call. V dropped 3 bases and J dropped 8 bases, with 16 bases sitting between them. The CDR3 consists of 14 residues. Germline values: CDR1 SNHLY, CDR2 FYNNEI. The CDR3 here is CASSDLVGNNGYTF. Written as DNA, the CDR3 is TGTGCCAGCAGTGACCTCGTCGGGAATAACGGCTACACCTTC.

The table lists this clonotype with a few counts. The CDR3 spells CASRIMGTNQPRTYEQYF. In nucleotides, the CDR3 is TGTGCCAGCAGAATAATGGGGACTAACCAGCCAAGGACCTACGAGCAGTACTTC. The genes are TRBV6-1 and TRBJ2-7; 7 bases are a match to TRBD2. This CDR3 has 18 residues. The junction had 19 bases not matched to a gene; V was cut back by 6 bases and J by 2 bases. Looked up from germline, CDR1 is MNHNS and CDR2 is SASEGT.

This clonotype came up a few times. The chain links TRBV20-1 to TRBJ1-5; tentatively, D is TRBD1 (5 bases). The germline V and J ends were trimmed by 4 bases and 1 base, with 8 bases remaining between them. CDR3 length: 13 amino acids. The germline V gene encodes CDR1 DFQATT and CDR2 SNEGSKA (reference sequence). The CDR3 reads CSATSGSNQPQHF. In nucleotides, the CDR3 is TGCAGTGCTACTTCAGGGAGCAATCAGCCCCAGCATTTT.

This clonotype came up a few times. The chain links TRBV4-1 to TRBJ1-3, with TRBD1 matching over 7 bases. CDR3 size: 16 residues. V shed 0 bases and J 3 bases; nucleotides not matched to a gene: 5. The germline gives CDR1 MGHRA, CDR2 YSYEKL. The CDR3 nucleotides are TGCGCCAGCAGCCAAGAGAGGGGGCGCGGTGGAAACACCATATATTTT. As protein: CASSQERGRGGNTIYF.

This clonotype occurred many times. This rearrangement joins TRBV12-3 or TRBV12-4 to TRBJ2-1; TRBD1 agrees at 10 bases. The CDR3 totals 15 residues. The V and J ends lost 7 bases and 2 bases, in that order; junction bases with no gene match: 5. CDR3 protein: CASTLGQGAYNEQFF. Written as DNA, the CDR3 is TGTGCCAGCACCCTAGGACAGGGGGCCTACAATGAGCAGTTCTTC.